Sequencing of this T cell receptor (beta chain) was carried out in a study of T cells expressing NK-cell markers. The TCR beta cDNA came from 5'RACE template switching with UMIs. For each CDR3 protein, TCRdb gives one entry from its re-call of the 5' RACE reads, without DNA. Recorded for this sample: around 470,000 distinct CDR3 sequences. Points from the study as a whole: For about 6 donors, the dominant NKG2C+ clonotypes made up roughly 1.0-7.0% of their CD8+ T cells.

In the case of this clonotype: Its target is not known.

The CDR3 is made up of 14 amino acids. CDR1 and CDR2 (germline): SQVTM, ANQGSEA. This rearrangement joins TRBV29-1 to TRBJ1-2. Sequenced: blood T cells: a sorted CD56 or NKG2C T cell subset, CD4+ or CD8+ T cells, or bulk PBMC T cells (not recorded which). The TCR comes from a woman between 50 and 59 years old in good health. The CDR3 region is CSVKRRGEGYGYTF.